These 21 T cell receptor beta chains share one sample of origin, sequenced in a study of cytomegalovirus exposure and HLA in healthy donors. PCR primers comprised 60 Vbeta and 13 Jbeta primers. Profiling relied on immunoSEQ multiplex PCR, and the TCRdb table lists in-frame clones only, not all of them. This repertoire shows approximately 100,000 clones, around two thirds found once; its top ten account for 3.8%. The sequenced material came from PBMCs. These TCRs come from a man aged 30-40 years in good health and CMV-seropositive.

J is TRBJ2-6 and V is TRBV25-1; perhaps TRBD2 as D (5 bases). Trimming left V 8 bases short and J 0 bases short, with 17 bases between. Germline V gives CDR1 MGHDK, CDR2 SYGVNS. This CDR3 has 17 residues. The CDR3 region has the DNA TGTGCCAGCGAGGGAAAGAAGTCCCCCTCTGGGGCCAACGTCCTGACTTTC. Its protein product is CASEGKKSPSGANVLTF.

This chain connects TRBV9 to TRBJ2-5; D unclear. Trimming left V 4 bases short and J 7 bases short, with 14 bases between. CDR3 length: 13 residues. Germline V gives CDR1 SGDLS, CDR2 YYNGEE. CDR3: CASSPTGFGTQYF. In nucleotides, the CDR3 is TGTGCCAGCAGCCCGACTGGCTTCGGGACCCAGTACTTC.

A few counts support this clone. This rearrangement joins TRBV7-2 to TRBJ1-5; a weak D match, TRBD1 (6 bases). Looked up from germline, CDR1 is SGHTA and CDR2 is FQGNSA. V was clipped by 6 bases and J by 5 bases, with 8 bases between them. The CDR3 spans 12 residues. The CDR3 nucleotides are TGTGCCAGCAGTTACAGGGATCAGCCCCAGCATTTT. Amino acids: CASSYRDQPQHF.

The chain recombines TRBV7-2 with TRBJ2-2; 8 bases match TRBD2. Trimming cost V 5 bases and J 7 bases; bases outside gene matches: 9. CDR1 and CDR2 (germline): SGHTA, FQGNSA. This CDR3 is 15 amino acids long. CDR3 in amino acids: CASSNSRGGFGELFF. Here the CDR3 DNA reads TGTGCCAGCAGCAACTCCCGGGGGGGGTTCGGGGAGCTGTTTTTT. Based on the CDR3 plus reference TRBV7-2 and TRBJ2-2, the full variable domain is GAGVSQSPSNKVTEKGKDVELRCDPISGHTALYWYRQSLGQGLEFLIYFQGNSAPDKSGLPSDRFSAERTGGSVSTLTIQRTQQEDSAVYLCASSNSRGGFGELFFGEGSRLTVL.

The chain uses TRBV5-4 and TRBJ2-1; D unclear. Germline values: CDR1 SGHNT, CDR2 YYREEE (reference sequence). The germline V and J ends were trimmed by 4 bases and 10 bases, with 15 bases remaining between them. This CDR3 contains 13 residues. CDR3 in amino acids: CASSQDSIGEQFF. CDR3 coding DNA: TGTGCCAGCAGCCAAGACTCAATTGGGGAGCAGTTCTTC.

DNA for the CDR3: TGTGCCAGCAGTGAGTCCAGCGCAACTAATGAAAAACTGTTTTTT. Protein sequence: CASSESSATNEKLFF. This chain links TRBV2 with TRBJ1-4; D gene unclear. V was shortened by 3 bases and J by 0 bases, with 8 bases between the two germline ends. This CDR3 spans 15 amino acids. Germline V gene lookup returns CDR1 SNHLY and CDR2 FYNNEI.

A few counts support this clone. This chain links TRBV6-5 with TRBJ1-2; D perhaps matches TRBD1 (6 bases). The V end lost 0 bases, the J end lost 0 bases, and 11 bases lay between the germline ends. CDR3 length: 16 amino acids. Germline V gene sequence: CDR1 MNHEY, CDR2 SVGAGI. The CDR3 here is CASSYSFSGANYGYTF. CDR3 DNA sequence: TGTGCCAGCAGTTACTCGTTTTCAGGGGCTAACTATGGCTACACCTTC.

The sample holds a few counts of this clone. This sequence joins TRBV15 and TRBJ1-1; 8 bases fit TRBD1. This CDR3 region has 14 residues. Germline V gene sequence: CDR1 LNHNV, CDR2 YYDKDF (reference sequence). V lost 1 base and J lost 4; bases outside the gene matches: 2. In DNA form, the CDR3 reads TGTGCCACCAGCAGAGGCCAGGGGGCCACTGAAGCTTTCTTT. It encodes CATSRGQGATEAFF.

This clone was seen only a few times. The rearrangement uses TRBV5-1 and TRBJ2-3; TRBD2 agrees at 13 bases. In germline, CDR1 is SGHRS, CDR2 YFSETQ. V was clipped by 4 bases and J by 2 bases; unmatched bases: 7. The CDR3 runs to 17 residues. CDR3 in DNA: TGCGCCAGCAGCCCACTAGCGGGGGGGCTTTACACAGATACGCAGTATTTT. Its translation: CASSPLAGGLYTDTQYF.

V is TRBV10-2 and J is TRBJ1-4; 8 bases line up with TRBD1. The V gene end was trimmed by 7 bases and the J gene end by 5 bases; junction bases not matched to a gene: 6. Germline CDR1 is WSHSY and CDR2 is SAAADI. The CDR3 covers 14 residues. The CDR3 region is CASTTGGINEKLFF. CDR3 DNA: TGCGCCAGCACCACAGGGGGTATAAATGAAAAACTGTTTTTT.

The chain joins TRBV5-1 to TRBJ2-5, with 9 bases identical to TRBD1. Germline V gene lookup returns CDR1 SGHRS and CDR2 YFSETQ. V was pared by 1 base and J by 1 base, with 5 bases of the junction left unmatched. The CDR3 loop spans 16 amino acids. CDR3 nucleotide sequence: TGCGCCAGCAGCTTGTTTGGGACAGGGAGCCAAGAGACCCAGTACTTC. This gives the protein CASSLFGTGSQETQYF.

This chain links TRBV27 with TRBJ2-5; 8 bases line up with TRBD2. The ends lost 10 bases at V and 2 bases at J; junction bases unmatched: 15. The CDR3 is 16 residues long. The germline V gene has CDR1 MNHEY and CDR2 SMNVEV (reference sequence). The CDR3, as DNA: TGTGCCAACGGGGGACTAAGCGGGGGTCCTCAAGAGACCCAGTACTTC. Its translation is CANGGLSGGPQETQYF.

This sequence joins TRBV18 and TRBJ1-4; D not resolved. This CDR3 has 12 amino acids. The V gene lost 1 base and the J gene lost 8 bases, with 5 bases spanning the gap. The germline CDR1 and CDR2 sequences are KGHSH and LQKENI. CDR3 sequence (DNA): TGTGCCAGCTCACCACGCCGGGAAAAACTGTTTTTT. Translation: CASSPRREKLFF.

The chain carries TRBV11-3 and TRBJ1-3, with D unresolved. Germline assignment: CDR1 SGHNT and CDR2 YENEEA. Trimming took 2 bases from V and 4 from J, leaving 9 bases between them. This CDR3 is 14 amino acids long. CDR3 in amino acids: CASSLTGSGNTIYF. The CDR3 DNA is TGTGCCAGCAGCTTAACCGGGTCCGGAAACACCATATATTTT.

V is TRBV5-1 and J is TRBJ2-5; 10 bases are a match to TRBD2. Germline loops: CDR1 SGHRS, CDR2 YFSETQ. The CDR3 is made up of 15 amino acids. Trimming took 4 bases from V and 5 from J; bases not matched to a gene: 8. CDR3 bases: TGCGCCAGCAGCAGGGAGCGGGGGGGCTCTGAGACCCAGTACTTC. As protein: CASSRERGGSETQYF.

This clone was counted a single time. The chain couples TRBV4-2 to TRBJ2-2; tentative D call: TRBD1 (9 bases). This CDR3 spans 17 amino acids. Per the germline V gene, CDR1 is LGHNA and CDR2 is YNFKEQ. V was shortened by 0 bases and J by 4 bases, with 15 bases between the two germline ends. CDR3 residues: CASSQDSGTGTTGELFF. The CDR3 bases are TGTGCCAGCAGCCAAGATAGCGGGACAGGGACCACCGGGGAGCTGTTTTTT.

The chain recombines TRBV5-6 with TRBJ2-1, with 9 bases aligning to TRBD2. This CDR3 has 16 amino acids. Trimming took 0 bases from V and 3 from J; bases not matched to a gene: 4. CDR1 SGHDT and CDR2 YYEEEE come from the germline V gene. CDR3 sequence reads: CASSLGAGGHYNEQFF. CDR3 DNA: TGTGCCAGCAGCTTGGGAGCGGGGGGCCACTACAATGAGCAGTTCTTC.

The gene calls are TRBV9 and TRBJ2-1; TRBD1 agrees at 7 bases. Germline V CDR1 and CDR2: SGDLS, YYNGEE. There are 16 residues in the CDR3. Unmatched junction bases numbered 11, after V lost 4 bases and J lost 4 bases. As DNA, the CDR3 is TGTGCCAGCAGCCCCCGACAGGGAAGTCTTTACAATGAGCAGTTCTTC. Its protein product is CASSPRQGSLYNEQFF.

This clone occurred a few times. The chain links TRBV2 to TRBJ2-3; D is perhaps TRBD2 (7 bases). Germline CDR1 and CDR2: SNHLY and FYNNEI. V lost 5 bases and J lost 3, with 18 bases in between. The CDR3 extends over 16 amino acids. The CDR3 DNA reads TGTGCCAGCAGTAAGCGGTGGGGGGGCAGGACAGATACGCAGTATTTT. It codes for CASSKRWGGRTDTQYF.

The CDR3 reads CASSRVKLGEKTGNTIYF. The DNA for the CDR3 is TGTGCCAGCAGTCGAGTTAAGCTGGGCGAGAAAACTGGAAACACCATATATTTT. The rearrangement uses TRBV11-2 and TRBJ1-3; no clear D gene. The length of the CDR3 is 18 residues. Trimming shortened V by 6 bases and J by 2 bases, and 23 bases separated the two germline ends. Germline-derived CDR1 and CDR2 are SGHAT and FQNNGV.

The table lists this clone with a few counts. The chain carries TRBV10-3 and TRBJ2-7; no clear D. Germline V gene sequence: CDR1 ENHRY, CDR2 SYGVKD. The CDR3 loop spans 13 amino acids. Between the trimmed V and J ends, which lost 4 bases and 0 bases, there was a span of 7 bases. The CDR3 DNA follows: TGTGCCATCAGTGTAGTGCACTCCTACGAGCAGTACTTC. This gives the protein CAISVVHSYEQYF.